This T cell receptor beta chain was observed in a study of CD8+ T cells in alopecia areata. Study summary: Tofacitinib ran for 6 to 18 months before 6 months off drug.

Extraction of RNA preceded its reverse transcription into cDNA, which served as the sequencing template. Produced via immunoSEQ multiplex PCR; TCRdb's table is partial and in-frame only. The sample yields roughly 200,000 clones, roughly 60% seen once. This specimen consisted of CD4+ T cells sorted from blood, obtained at week 0. The receptor was isolated from a human donor with alopecia areata.

The CDR3, as DNA: TGTGCCAGCAGTGGGACAGTTGGTGGGTACGAGCAGTACTTC. Amino acids: CASSGTVGGYEQYF. The chain links TRBV6-6 to TRBJ2-7, with 7 nucleotides matching TRBD1. Germline CDR1 reads MNHNY; CDR2 reads SVGAGI (reference sequence). After removal of 5 bases from V and 4 bases from J, the junction contained 8 bases not matched to a gene. This CDR3 region has 14 residues.